The clone carrying this TCR beta chain was picked up many times. Its target is not known. This record comes from a study of neurological immune-mediated disorders. Study-wide results and limits: The absence of any CDR3 amino acid sequence shared by expanded clones across subjects suggests that repertoires were private in all groups.

The CDR3 extends over 15 amino acids. Trimming took 3 bases from V and 3 from J; bases not matched to a gene: 4. CDR1 is MDHEN and CDR2 is SYDVKM in the germline V gene. TCRdb reprocessed the 5' RACE reads with MiXCR, giving one entry per CDR3 protein. This sample carries around 78,000 distinct CDR3 sequences, 17% of them seen once, and the ten largest clones take 15%. The specimen was PBMCs. The gene calls are TRBV28 and TRBJ2-1; 8 bases are shared with TRBD2. This clonotype was sampled from a woman aged 40 to 55 in good health. The CDR3 loop is CASSFVAGGYNEQFF. CDR3 in DNA: TGTGCCAGCAGTTTTGTGGCGGGGGGCTACAATGAGCAGTTCTTC.